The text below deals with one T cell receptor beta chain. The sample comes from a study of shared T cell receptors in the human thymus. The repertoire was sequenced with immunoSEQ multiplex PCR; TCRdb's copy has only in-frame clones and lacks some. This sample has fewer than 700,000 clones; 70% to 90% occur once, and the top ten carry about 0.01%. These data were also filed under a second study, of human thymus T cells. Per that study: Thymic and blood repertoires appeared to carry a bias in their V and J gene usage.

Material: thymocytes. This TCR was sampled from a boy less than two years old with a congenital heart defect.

CDR3 residues: CASKGPAGELFF. The CDR3 region has the DNA TGTGCCAGTAAGGGGCCGGCCGGGGAGCTGTTTTTT. This chain connects TRBV19 to TRBJ2-2; D might be TRBD1 (5 bases). With 7 bases removed from V and 6 bases from J, the gap between germline ends came to 9 bases. The CDR3 loop spans 12 amino acids. Germline V lookup: CDR1 LNHDA, CDR2 SQIVND (reference sequence).